Listed here are 30 T cell receptor beta chains from one sample, sequenced in a study of T cells in Graves' hyperthyroidism and ophthalmopathy. Amplified regions were TCR beta CDR3 sequences from RNA transcripts. The HTBI primer set served for first-round RT-PCR of the TCR CDR3. From the multiplex PCR reads, TCRdb called clonotypes with MiXCR, one entry per CDR3 protein. The table shows more than 550,000 distinct CDR3 sequences, with roughly 17% occurring only once. The sequencing sample was made of blood. Receptor source: a man aged 50-60 years with Graves' hyperthyroidism.

This clonotype was counted ten times or more. V usage is TRBV2 and J usage is TRBJ2-1; 9 bases agree with TRBD2. The CDR3 has 15 amino acids. Trimming took 6 bases from V and 8 from J; bases not matched to a gene: 11. CDR1 SNHLY and CDR2 FYNNEI come from the germline V gene. CDR3: CASRQAAGGVYEQFF. The CDR3 nucleotides read TGTGCCAGCAGACAGGCAGCGGGGGGCGTCTATGAGCAGTTCTTC.

In this sample, this clonotype turned up a few times. The V call is TRBV6-1, the J call TRBJ2-1, with D unclear. This CDR3 is 14 amino acids long. The V end was cut by 6 bases, the J end by 1 base, with 10 bases between. The germline V gene encodes CDR1 MNHNS and CDR2 SASEGT. The CDR3 coding sequence is TGTGCCAGCAGCCCGCCCTTGTCCTACAATGAGCAGTTCTTC. This encodes CASSPPLSYNEQFF.

The sample holds many counts of this clonotype. The V call is TRBV19, the J call TRBJ1-1, with TRBD1 matching 9 bases. The CDR3 sequence is 12 residues long. Looked up from germline, CDR1 is LNHDA and CDR2 is SQIVND (reference sequence). The V segment lost 5 bases and the J segment 11 bases; nucleotides outside the gene matches: 6. CDR3 protein: CASSLRDRVAFF. Written as DNA, the CDR3 is TGTGCCAGTAGTCTCCGGGACAGGGTGGCTTTCTTT. Supplemented by reference TRBV19 and TRBJ1-1, the full variable domain reads DGGITQSPKYLFRKEGQNVTLSCEQNLNHDAMYWYRQDPGQGLRLIYYSQIVNDFQKGDIAEGYSVSREKKESFPLTVTSAQKNPTAFYLCASSLRDRVAFFGQGTRLTVV.

This clonotype was seen a single time. The chain joins TRBV27 to TRBJ1-1, with D unresolved. The CDR3 sequence is 14 residues long. The V and J ends lost 5 bases and 1 base respectively, with 11 bases between them. Germline CDR1 reads MNHEY; CDR2 reads SMNVEV (reference sequence). For the CDR3, the DNA is TGTGCCAGCAGTCCCGGACTCAAGAACACTGAAGCTTTCTTT. It is translated as CASSPGLKNTEAFF.

This clonotype was detected ten times or more. V is TRBV11-2 and J is TRBJ2-6, with TRBD2 matching over 9 bases. Germline trimming cut 4 bases from V and 4 bases from J; bases unmatched to any gene: 23. Germline CDR1 reads SGHAT; CDR2 reads FQNNGV. The CDR3 spans 22 residues. CDR3: CASSSLRTLAGRPEGGANVLTF. Written as DNA, the CDR3 is TGTGCCAGCAGCTCCCTCCGGACTCTAGCGGGGAGACCGGAGGGGGGGGCCAACGTCCTGACTTTC.

This clonotype has a count of ten or more. The V gene is TRBV18, the J gene TRBJ2-1; 11 positions match TRBD1. From germline, CDR1 is KGHSH and CDR2 LQKENI. V trimming: 5 bases; J trimming: 10 bases; junction bases outside the gene matches: 4. This CDR3 comprises 13 residues. CDR3 protein: CASSGQGAHEQFF. CDR3 DNA sequence: TGTGCCAGCTCAGGACAGGGGGCGCACGAGCAGTTCTTC.

Regarding this clonotype: A single base separates this from a much larger clone, so it may be a read error. The DNA of the CDR3 is TGTGCCAGCAGCTTTTACAACAATAAGCAGTTCTTC. This sequence encodes CASSFYNNKQFF. J is TRBJ2-1 and V is TRBV7-2; no clear D gene. The germline V gene has CDR1 SGHTA and CDR2 FQGNSA. The CDR3 spans 12 residues.

This clonotype was detected only a few times. The CDR3 DNA reads TGTGCCAGCAGTGAGTTCCCTAGCGGGAGAAACGCCGGGGAGCTGTTTTTT. This translates into CASSEFPSGRNAGELFF. V and J are TRBV6-1 and TRBJ2-2, with 10 nucleotides matching TRBD2. Unmatched junction bases numbered 10, after V lost 3 bases and J lost 6 bases. CDR3 length equals 17 residues. In germline, CDR1 is MNHNS, CDR2 SASEGT.

Many counts were recorded for this clonotype. The V and J genes are TRBV6-2 or TRBV6-3 and TRBJ1-4, with D perhaps matching TRBD1 (5 bases). The CDR3 covers 14 residues. Germline values: CDR1 MNHEY, CDR2 SVGEGT. Trimming took 5 bases from V and 6 from J, leaving 13 bases between them. Here the CDR3 reads CASSNFQGYEKLFF. DNA for the CDR3: TGTGCCAGCAGTAATTTCCAGGGTTATGAAAAACTGTTTTTT.

This clonotype occurred many times. The genes are TRBV10-2 and TRBJ2-3; TRBD2 agrees at 15 bases. V was pared by 7 bases and J by 5 bases, with 7 bases of the junction left unmatched. CDR1 WSHSY and CDR2 SAAADI come from the germline V gene. The CDR3 runs to 16 residues. The CDR3 DNA reads TGCGCCAGCAAAGGACTAGCGGGAGGGTCTGGAGATACGCAGTATTTT. It is translated as CASKGLAGGSGDTQYF.

In this sample, this clonotype turned up many times. The CDR3: CASSPLGQGVGGYTF. The CDR3 DNA follows: TGTGCCAGCAGTCCACTGGGACAGGGAGTCGGCGGCTACACCTTC. V usage is TRBV12-3 or TRBV12-4 and J usage is TRBJ1-2; 9 bases align to TRBD1. V dropped 5 bases and J dropped 8; count of bases not matched to a gene: 12. CDR3 size: 15 residues.

The table lists this clonotype with many counts. The chain joins TRBV5-1 to TRBJ1-1, with no clear D. The CDR3 extends over 13 amino acids. The V end was cut by 3 bases, the J end by 6 bases, with 12 bases between. Germline V gives CDR1 SGHRS, CDR2 YFSETQ. The CDR3, as DNA: TGCGCCAGCAGCTCCGCTTGGGTGGCTGAAGCTTTCTTT. Protein product: CASSSAWVAEAFF.

The chain links TRBV24-1 to TRBJ2-1; D ambiguous. The CDR3 sequence is 15 residues long. Germline loops: CDR1 KGHDR, CDR2 SFDVKD. V lost 1 base and J lost 2, with 8 bases in between. The CDR3 spells CATSDLRVAYNEQFF. Written as DNA, the CDR3 is TGTGCCACCAGTGATTTACGAGTCGCCTACAATGAGCAGTTCTTC.

The chain couples TRBV4-3 to TRBJ1-1; D might be TRBD1 (6 bases). The CDR3 length is 15 residues. Germline lookup yields CDR1 LGHNA and CDR2 YSLEER. Between the trimmed V and J ends, which lost 0 bases and 7 bases, there was a span of 15 bases. CDR3 DNA: TGCGCCAGCAGCCAAGAGTTGAGGCAGGGGAGTGAAGCTTTCTTT. Protein sequence: CASSQELRQGSEAFF.

The chain is built from TRBV7-2 and TRBJ1-2, with D possibly matching TRBD1 (5 bases). The length of the CDR3 is 16 residues. The V end lost 5 bases, the J end lost 4 bases, and 20 bases lay between the germline ends. Germline values: CDR1 SGHTA, CDR2 FQGNSA. CDR3 in amino acids: CASSPPGLLRGYGYTF. CDR3 nucleotides: TGTGCCAGCAGCCCTCCGGGACTCCTAAGGGGCTATGGCTACACCTTC.

This clonotype was found many times. This CDR3 reads CASRKTGGARPGSTGGNEQFF. The CDR3 DNA sequence: TGTGCCAGCAGGAAGACAGGGGGCGCGAGACCCGGGTCTACAGGGGGCAATGAGCAGTTCTTC. V and J are TRBV6-2 or TRBV6-3 and TRBJ2-1; 10 nucleotides align to TRBD1. V dropped 6 bases and J dropped 6; count of bases not matched to a gene: 26. Germline CDR1 and CDR2: MNHEY and SVGEGT. This CDR3 has 21 amino acids.

The genes are TRBV28 and TRBJ2-1, with D hard to call. This CDR3 has 11 residues. Trimming left V 3 bases short and J 10 bases short, with 7 bases between. Germline V gene sequence: CDR1 MDHEN, CDR2 SYDVKM. The CDR3 loop is CASSLEIEQFF. The CDR3 bases are TGTGCCAGCAGTTTGGAAATCGAGCAGTTCTTC.

This clonotype showed up just once. The genes are TRBV30 and TRBJ1-1, with D unclear. V dropped 0 bases and J dropped 5 bases, with 13 bases sitting between them. CDR3 length: 14 amino acids. Germline V gives CDR1 GTSNPN, CDR2 SVGIG (reference sequence). In DNA, the CDR3 is TGTGCCTGGAGTGTAGGATCGGCAAGGACTGAAGCTTTCTTT. Its translation: CAWSVGSARTEAFF.

This clonotype was seen only a few times. CDR3 loop: CASSVAGAGNEQFF. CDR3 bases: TGTGCCAGCAGCGTAGCGGGAGCGGGTAATGAGCAGTTCTTC. This chain connects TRBV5-5 to TRBJ2-1, with 9 bases aligning to TRBD2. This CDR3 comprises 14 residues. The germline CDR1 and CDR2 sequences are SGHKS and YYEKEE (reference sequence). V dropped 4 bases and J dropped 7; count of bases not matched to a gene: 6.

This clonotype was observed at least ten times. The genes are TRBV4-1 and TRBJ2-7; either TRBD1 or TRBD2 may supply D (6 bases each). The germline gives CDR1 MGHRA, CDR2 YSYEKL. Deletions cut 0 bases from V and 6 bases from J, with 12 bases between. The CDR3 has 14 amino acids. CDR3 coding DNA: TGCGCCAGCAGCCAAGATAGGGGGGTCGCCGAGCAGTACTTC. Translation: CASSQDRGVAEQYF.

This clonotype has a count of ten or more. The rearrangement joins TRBV20-1 to TRBJ1-1; D may be TRBD1 (5 bases). The CDR3 spans 14 residues. The germline V and J ends were trimmed by 5 bases and 1 base, with 14 bases remaining between them. Germline lookup yields CDR1 DFQATT and CDR2 SNEGSKA (reference sequence). DNA for the CDR3: TGCAGTGCTCCATTTCCAGGGAAGAACACTGAAGCTTTCTTT. Translating it yields CSAPFPGKNTEAFF.

This clonotype has at least ten counts. The chain recombines TRBV28 with TRBJ2-7, with 8 bases matching TRBD1. Trimming took 2 bases from V and 2 from J; bases not matched to a gene: 2. Germline CDR1 is MDHEN and CDR2 is SYDVKM. CDR3 size: 14 residues. The CDR3 reads CASSLGTGTYEQYF. The CDR3 region has the DNA TGTGCCAGCAGTTTAGGGACAGGAACCTACGAGCAGTACTTC.

This clonotype was counted ten times or more. The chain links TRBV18 to TRBJ2-7; TRBD2 matches 8 bases. V was pared by 1 base and J by 5 bases, with 10 bases of the junction left unmatched. Germline V CDR1 and CDR2: KGHSH, LQKENI. CDR3 length: 16 amino acids. CDR3 residues: CASSPLTSSGRDEQYF. CDR3 DNA: TGTGCCAGCTCACCACTAACGTCCAGCGGGAGAGACGAGCAGTACTTC. Full variable domain (outside the CDR3, taken from reference TRBV18 and TRBJ2-7): NAGVMQNPRHLVRRRGQEARLRCSPMKGHSHVYWYRQLPEEGLKFMVYLQKENIIDESGMPKERFSAEFPKEGPSILRIQQVVRGDSAAYFCASSPLTSSGRDEQYFGPGTRLTVT.

This clonotype was detected only a few times. The chain joins TRBV27 to TRBJ2-1; TRBD1 might be the D (5 bases). The CDR3 spans 14 residues. V was cut by 4 bases and J by 9 bases, with 16 bases left in between. The germline gives CDR1 MNHEY, CDR2 SMNVEV (reference sequence). As DNA, the CDR3 is TGTGCCAGCAGTTGGCGCAGGGAATTCGGTGAGCAGTTCTTC. Translated: CASSWRREFGEQFF.

The table lists this clonotype with a few counts. This is likely a read error, given that the CDR3 carries no conserved phenylalanine or tryptophan at its end. This sequence joins TRBV2 and TRBJ2-1; TRBD2 matches 8 bases. Germline V lookup: CDR1 SNHLY, CDR2 FYNNEI. V shed 8 bases and J 6 bases; nucleotides not matched to a gene: 18. The CDR3 covers 17 residues. The chain's CDR3 is CASLRVLKRTSRNEQFL. The CDR3 DNA reads as TGTGCCAGCCTCCGGGTTCTCAAAAGGACTAGCCGCAATGAGCAGTTCCTC.

This clonotype was found many times. The chain joins TRBV28 to TRBJ2-5; 8 bases align to TRBD2. The CDR3 runs to 18 residues. Germline assignment: CDR1 MDHEN and CDR2 SYDVKM. The V and J ends lost 6 bases and 4 bases, in that order; junction bases with no gene match: 19. This CDR3 reads CASSPGWDSGILGETQYF. The CDR3 coding sequence is TGTGCCAGCAGCCCCGGCTGGGATAGCGGGATTTTGGGAGAGACCCAGTACTTC.

This clonotype was counted a few times. J is TRBJ2-7 and V is TRBV3-1; 7 positions match TRBD2. Germline CDR1 and CDR2: LGHDT and YNNKEL (reference sequence). The CDR3 has 14 amino acids. After removal of 1 base from V and 5 bases from J, the junction contained 5 bases not matched to a gene. In nucleotides, the CDR3 is TGTGCCAGCAGCCAAGGGACTAGTGCTAACGAGCAGTACTTC. Encoded protein: CASSQGTSANEQYF.

At least ten counts were recorded for this clonotype. The gene calls are TRBV7-8 and TRBJ2-6; 7 nucleotides agree with TRBD2. CDR3 length: 17 residues. The junction had 11 bases not matched to a gene; V was cut back by 5 bases and J by 4 bases. Germline V gene sequence: CDR1 SGHVS, CDR2 FQNEAQ. This CDR3 reads CASSLSGRGPGANVLTF. In DNA form, the CDR3 reads TGTGCCAGCAGCCTATCGGGGAGGGGTCCCGGGGCCAACGTCCTGACTTTC.

The CDR3 protein is CASSIGPLYNEQFF. The CDR3 DNA reads as TGCGCCAGCAGTATCGGACCCTTATACAATGAGCAGTTCTTC. The chain joins TRBV10-2 to TRBJ2-1; no reliable D call. The CDR3 covers 14 residues. Trimming shortened V by 5 bases and J by 4 bases, and 12 bases separated the two germline ends. Germline CDR1 WSHSY, CDR2 SAAADI.

Many counts were recorded for this clonotype. J is TRBJ1-6 and V is TRBV27; 7 bases line up with TRBD1. Germline assignment: CDR1 MNHEY and CDR2 SMNVEV (reference sequence). Trimming at V came to 2 bases and at J to 7 bases, leaving 2 bases not matched to a gene. This CDR3 comprises 14 residues. The CDR3 loop reads CASSLRDRNSPLHF. Here the CDR3 DNA reads TGTGCCAGCAGTTTAAGGGACAGAAATTCACCCCTCCACTTT.